The rows below give T cell receptor beta chains drawn from one sample of a study of shared clonotypes between healthy human individuals. Some clones are missing from TCRdb's copy, which holds only in-frame ones; the method was immunoSEQ multiplex PCR. The table includes 1.6 million or so clones, about 98.5% detected once. Sequencing used naive CD4+ T cells sorted from blood. These receptors were taken from a man aged 25 to 40 in good health. The CDR3 runs from the conserved cysteine through the conserved F or W. A D gene is named only where the DNA matches it firmly. The listing skips clone size in some rows; elsewhere it reads once, few, many or a size class.

d_call: .
v_call: TRBV5-1
j_call: TRBJ2-5
clone_size: .
cdr3_nt: TGCGCCAGCAGCTTGACGGGGGCTGGGAAAGAGACCCAGTACTTC
cdr3_aa: CASSLTGAGKETQYF

d_call: .
v_call: TRBV7-8
j_call: TRBJ2-5
clone_size: .
cdr3_nt: TGTGCCAGCAGCTCCAGTGGGGCAGGGGAAGAGACCCAGTACTTC
cdr3_aa: CASSSSGAGEETQYF

d_call: TRBD1
v_call: TRBV11-2
j_call: TRBJ1-4
clone_size: .
cdr3_nt: TGTGCCAGCAGCCCTATTGACAGGGTTAATGAAAAACTGTTTTTT
cdr3_aa: CASSPIDRVNEKLFF

d_call: .
v_call: TRBV9
j_call: TRBJ2-1
clone_size: .
cdr3_nt: TGTGCCAGCAGCGTAGCGGGGACCTACAATGAGCAGTTCTTC
cdr3_aa: CASSVAGTYNEQFF

d_call: TRBD2
v_call: TRBV28
j_call: TRBJ2-1
clone_size: .
cdr3_nt: TGTGCCAGCACCCCTAGCGGGTCTTACAATGAGCAGTTCTTC
cdr3_aa: CASTPSGSYNEQFF

d_call: TRBD2
v_call: TRBV15
j_call: TRBJ2-1
clone_size: .
cdr3_nt: TGTGCCACCAGCCCCCCAGGACTAGCGGGACGAGTCGAGCAGTTCTTC
cdr3_aa: CATSPPGLAGRVEQFF

d_call: TRBD2
v_call: TRBV7-9
j_call: TRBJ2-2
clone_size: .
cdr3_nt: TGTGCCAGCAGCTTAGTAGCGGGAGGGAGCGCCGGGGAGCTGTTTTTT
cdr3_aa: CASSLVAGGSAGELFF

d_call: .
v_call: TRBV30
j_call: TRBJ2-7
clone_size: .
cdr3_nt: TGTGCCTGGAGTGTACCTGCTGGCGAGCAGTACTTC
cdr3_aa: CAWSVPAGEQYF

d_call: .
v_call: TRBV25-1
j_call: TRBJ1-1
clone_size: .
cdr3_nt: TGTGCCAGCAGGGACAGAGGGTGGAGCACTGAAGCTTTCTTT
cdr3_aa: CASRDRGWSTEAFF

d_call: .
v_call: TRBV11-2
j_call: TRBJ2-4
clone_size: .
cdr3_nt: TGTGCCAGCAGCTTAGGCCCACTTCGGTCAGGACAGGCCAAAAACATTCAGTACTTC
cdr3_aa: CASSLGPLRSGQAKNIQYF

d_call: .
v_call: TRBV14
j_call: TRBJ2-2
clone_size: .
cdr3_nt: TGTGCCAGCAGCCCGATCCTCGGGGACACCGGGGAGCTGTTTTTT
cdr3_aa: CASSPILGDTGELFF

d_call: .
v_call: TRBV19
j_call: TRBJ2-3
clone_size: .
cdr3_nt: TGTGCCAGTAGTATGGGTAGCTCGGGAGTGGGGACAGATACGCAGTATTTT
cdr3_aa: CASSMGSSGVGTDTQYF

d_call: .
v_call: TRBV5-1
j_call: TRBJ2-2
clone_size: once
cdr3_nt: TGCGCCAGCAGCTTGGACAGGGTTGCCGGGGAGCTGTTTTTT
cdr3_aa: CASSLDRVAGELFF

d_call: .
v_call: TRBV11-2
j_call: TRBJ1-5
clone_size: .
cdr3_nt: TGTGCCAGCAGCTTACAGGGCGGGCAGCCCCAGCATTTT
cdr3_aa: CASSLQGGQPQHF

d_call: .
v_call: TRBV29-1
j_call: TRBJ2-1
clone_size: .
cdr3_nt: TGCAGCGTTGAGCGGAATGAGCAGTTCTTC
cdr3_aa: CSVERNEQFF

d_call: .
v_call: TRBV18
j_call: TRBJ2-1
clone_size: .
cdr3_nt: TGTGCCAGCTCACCAGCTCGCAGGCCGGGTCCCTACAATGAGCAGTTCTTC
cdr3_aa: CASSPARRPGPYNEQFF

d_call: TRBD1
v_call: TRBV5-5
j_call: TRBJ2-7
clone_size: .
cdr3_nt: TGTGCCAGCAGTCAAGGACAGGCCTTATCCTACGAGCAGTACTTC
cdr3_aa: CASSQGQALSYEQYF

d_call: TRBD2
v_call: TRBV6-1
j_call: TRBJ2-7
clone_size: .
cdr3_nt: TGTGCCAGCAGTGGAGCTAGCGGGAGGGGCGAGCAGTACTTC
cdr3_aa: CASSGASGRGEQYF

d_call: .
v_call: TRBV29-1
j_call: TRBJ2-5
clone_size: .
cdr3_nt: TGCAGCGTTGAAAGTAGGGGGGCGAAGACCCAGTACTTC
cdr3_aa: CSVESRGAKTQYF

d_call: .
v_call: TRBV19
j_call: TRBJ2-7
clone_size: .
cdr3_nt: TGTGCCAGTAGTCCAGAAGACAGACTCTCTGCCTACGAGCAGTACTTC
cdr3_aa: CASSPEDRLSAYEQYF

d_call: .
v_call: TRBV9
j_call: TRBJ2-4
clone_size: .
cdr3_nt: TGTGCCAGCAGCGTAGCTGATACAGGGCAAGAGTACTTC
cdr3_aa: CASSVADTGQEYF

d_call: TRBD2
v_call: TRBV29-1
j_call: TRBJ2-5
clone_size: .
cdr3_nt: TGCAGCGTATTTGGGCGGGAGGGGCAAGAGACCCAGTACTTC
cdr3_aa: CSVFGREGQETQYF

d_call: .
v_call: TRBV5-4
j_call: TRBJ2-7
clone_size: .
cdr3_nt: TGTGCCAGCAGCTTGCGACAGAGCTACGAGCAGTACTTC
cdr3_aa: CASSLRQSYEQYF

d_call: .
v_call: TRBV4-3
j_call: TRBJ2-6
clone_size: .
cdr3_nt: TGCGCCAGCAGCCATAAATCTGGGGCCAACGTCCTGACTTTC
cdr3_aa: CASSHKSGANVLTF

d_call: TRBD1
v_call: TRBV7-6
j_call: TRBJ2-1
clone_size: .
cdr3_nt: TGTGCCAGCAGCTTAAGGACAGGGAAATACACGGGCAATGAGCAGTTCTTC
cdr3_aa: CASSLRTGKYTGNEQFF

d_call: TRBD2
v_call: TRBV10-3
j_call: TRBJ2-2
clone_size: .
cdr3_nt: TGTGCCATCAGTGAAAGCCCTAGCGGGAGGGCGGGGACCGGGGAGCTGTTTTTT
cdr3_aa: CAISESPSGRAGTGELFF

d_call: .
v_call: TRBV4-3
j_call: TRBJ1-3
clone_size: .
cdr3_nt: TGCGCCAGCAGCCAACCCGAGAAAAGGGAAGTAAACACCATATATTTT
cdr3_aa: CASSQPEKREVNTIYF

d_call: TRBD2
v_call: TRBV5-1
j_call: TRBJ2-4
clone_size: .
cdr3_nt: TGCGCCAGCAGCTTGGGTTTGGCTAGACTAGCCGGGAACATTCAGTACTTC
cdr3_aa: CASSLGLARLAGNIQYF

d_call: .
v_call: TRBV7-9
j_call: TRBJ2-1
clone_size: .
cdr3_nt: TGTGCCAGCAGCTCACCCTGGCGGGGACGTAATGAGCAGTTCTTC
cdr3_aa: CASSSPWRGRNEQFF

d_call: .
v_call: TRBV2
j_call: TRBJ1-4
clone_size: .
cdr3_nt: TGTGCCAGCAGTGAAAGGAGCGGTAATGAAAAACTGTTTTTT
cdr3_aa: CASSERSGNEKLFF